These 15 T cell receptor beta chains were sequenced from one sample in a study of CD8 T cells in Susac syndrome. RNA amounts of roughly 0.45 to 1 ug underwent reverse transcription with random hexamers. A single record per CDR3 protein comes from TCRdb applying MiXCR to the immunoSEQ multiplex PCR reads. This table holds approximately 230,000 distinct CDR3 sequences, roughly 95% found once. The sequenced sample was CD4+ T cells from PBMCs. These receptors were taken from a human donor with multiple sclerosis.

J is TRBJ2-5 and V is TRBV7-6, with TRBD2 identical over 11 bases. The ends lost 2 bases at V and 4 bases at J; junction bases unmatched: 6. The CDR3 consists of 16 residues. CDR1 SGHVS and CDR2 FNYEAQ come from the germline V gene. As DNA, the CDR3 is TGTGCCAGCAGCTTACAGTTTCTAGCGGGGGGAGAGACCCAGTACTTC. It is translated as CASSLQFLAGGETQYF.

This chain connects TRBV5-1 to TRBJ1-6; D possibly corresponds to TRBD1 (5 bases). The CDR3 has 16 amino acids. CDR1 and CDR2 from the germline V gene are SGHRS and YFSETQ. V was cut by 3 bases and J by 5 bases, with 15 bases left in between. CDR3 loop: CASSSRWDRNNSPLHF. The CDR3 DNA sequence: TGCGCCAGCAGCTCGAGGTGGGACCGAAATAATTCACCCCTCCACTTT.

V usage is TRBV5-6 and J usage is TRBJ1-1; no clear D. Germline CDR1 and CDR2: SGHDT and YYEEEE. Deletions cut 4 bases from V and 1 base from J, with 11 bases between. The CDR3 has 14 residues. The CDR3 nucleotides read TGTGCCAGCAGCACGCTACAGACGAACACTGAAGCTTTCTTT. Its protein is CASSTLQTNTEAFF.

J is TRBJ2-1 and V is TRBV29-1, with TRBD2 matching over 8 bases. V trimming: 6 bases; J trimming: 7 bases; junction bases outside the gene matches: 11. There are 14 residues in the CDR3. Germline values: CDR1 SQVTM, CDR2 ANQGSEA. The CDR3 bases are TGCAGCGTGGCCGGGACTAGTGGTACGAATGAGCAGTTCTTC. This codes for CSVAGTSGTNEQFF.

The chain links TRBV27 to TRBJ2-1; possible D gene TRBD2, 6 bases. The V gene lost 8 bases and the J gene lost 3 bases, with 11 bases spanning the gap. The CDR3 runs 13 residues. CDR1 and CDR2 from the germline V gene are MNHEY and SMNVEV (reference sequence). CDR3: CASRGGRYNEQFF. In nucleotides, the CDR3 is TGTGCCAGCCGGGGAGGTCGCTACAATGAGCAGTTCTTC.

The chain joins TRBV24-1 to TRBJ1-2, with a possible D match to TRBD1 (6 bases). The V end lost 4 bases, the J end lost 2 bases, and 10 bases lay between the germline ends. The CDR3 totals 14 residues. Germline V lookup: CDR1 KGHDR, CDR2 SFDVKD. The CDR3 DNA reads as TGTGCCACCAGTGACCCCGGACAGAACTATGGCTACACCTTC. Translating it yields CATSDPGQNYGYTF.

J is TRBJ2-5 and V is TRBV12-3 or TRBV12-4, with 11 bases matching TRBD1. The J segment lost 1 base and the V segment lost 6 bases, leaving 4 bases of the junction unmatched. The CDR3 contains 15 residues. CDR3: CASSTGTGGQETQYF. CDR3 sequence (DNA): TGTGCCAGCAGCACCGGGACAGGGGGCCAAGAGACCCAGTACTTC.

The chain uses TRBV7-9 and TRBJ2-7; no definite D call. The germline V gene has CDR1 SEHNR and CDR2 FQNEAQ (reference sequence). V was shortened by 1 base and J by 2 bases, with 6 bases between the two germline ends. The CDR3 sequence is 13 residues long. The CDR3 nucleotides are TGTGCCAGCAGCTTAGGCAATACCTACGAGCAGTACGTC. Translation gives CASSLGNTYEQYV.

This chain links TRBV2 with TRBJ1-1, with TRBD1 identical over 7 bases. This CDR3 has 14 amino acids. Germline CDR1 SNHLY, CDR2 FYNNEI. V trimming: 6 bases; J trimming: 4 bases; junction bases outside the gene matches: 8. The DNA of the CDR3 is TGTGCCAGCAGCCCTCGGGACAGATTCACTGAAGCTTTCTTT. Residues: CASSPRDRFTEAFF.

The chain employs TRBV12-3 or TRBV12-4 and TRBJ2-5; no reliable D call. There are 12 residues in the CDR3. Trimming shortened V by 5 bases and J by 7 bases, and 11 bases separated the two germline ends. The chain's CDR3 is CASSLTLGTQYF. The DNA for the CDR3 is TGTGCCAGCAGTCTGACGCTTGGGACCCAGTACTTC.

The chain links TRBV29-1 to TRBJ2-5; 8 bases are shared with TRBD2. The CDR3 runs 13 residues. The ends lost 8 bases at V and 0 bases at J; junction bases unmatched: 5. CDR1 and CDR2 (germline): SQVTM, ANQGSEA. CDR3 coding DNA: TGCAGCACCATTAGCGGGAACCAAGAGACCCAGTACTTC. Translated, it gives CSTISGNQETQYF.

CDR3 sequence: CASSDWAGSGYTF. The CDR3 DNA reads TGTGCCAGCAGTGACTGGGCAGGGTCTGGCTACACCTTC. The gene calls are TRBV6-4 and TRBJ1-2, with a weak D call TRBD1 (5 bases). CDR1 is MRHNA and CDR2 is SNTAGT in the germline V gene. This CDR3 comprises 13 residues. V lost 1 base and J lost 7, with 10 bases in between.

For the CDR3, the DNA is TGTGCCAGCAGTTCGGTGTTAGCGGGGCGGGACGAGCAGTACTTC. Its translation is CASSSVLAGRDEQYF. This chain links TRBV28 with TRBJ2-7; 8 bases align to TRBD2. Germline-derived CDR1 and CDR2 are MDHEN and SYDVKM. Trimming cost V 4 bases and J 5 bases; bases outside gene matches: 10. The CDR3 loop spans 15 amino acids. Together with reference TRBV28 and TRBJ2-7, the CDR3 gives the full variable domain: DVKVTQSSRYLVKRTGEKVFLECVQDMDHENMFWYRQDPGLGLRLIYFSYDVKMKEKGDIPEGYSVSREKKERFSLILESASTNQTSMYLCASSSVLAGRDEQYFGPGTRLTVT.

The CDR3 DNA sequence: TGTGCCAGCAGTTCCAACACCGGGACACGGGTATACAATGAGCAGTTCTTC. It translates to CASSSNTGTRVYNEQFF. This chain links TRBV6-5 with TRBJ2-1, with D possibly TRBD1 on 6 matching bases. The CDR3 consists of 17 residues. Germline V gene data show CDR1 as MNHEY and CDR2 as SVGAGI. Deletions cut 4 bases from V and 4 bases from J, with 20 bases between.

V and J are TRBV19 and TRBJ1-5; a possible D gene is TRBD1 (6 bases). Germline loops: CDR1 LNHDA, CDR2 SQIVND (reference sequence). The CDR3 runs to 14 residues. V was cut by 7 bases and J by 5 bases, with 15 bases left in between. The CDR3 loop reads CASTRGFIDQPQHF. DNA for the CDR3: TGTGCCAGTACCAGGGGATTTATCGATCAGCCCCAGCATTTT.